The T cell receptor (beta chain) under discussion was sequenced for a study of a mutant IDH1 vaccine in newly diagnosed glioma. Study context: The sex distribution of treated patients was approximately 62% male and around 40% female, with a mean age of 40.4 years. Former treatment meant radiotherapy, temozolomide, or both; the majority had gotten both. General study findings and limits: Vaccine-induced responses were seen in under 95% of patients, spanning several MHC alleles.

The assay was immunoSEQ multiplex PCR, and TCRdb's table has in-frame clones only and misses some. The sample lists nearly 70,000 clones, 60% to 85% occurring once. Of note for this clone: Its specificity is not known.

Time point meaning: baseline, week 1 (first vaccination visit). The treatment was: pre-vaccination baseline after standard-of-care therapy. Every donor had a new WHO grade 3 or 4 astrocytoma that was IDH1-mutant, with loss of nuclear ATRX. Trimming removed 6 bases at V and 8 bases at J, with 19 bases between. CDR3 size: 14 residues. Germline loops: CDR1 MNHNS, CDR2 SASEGT. The J gene is TRBJ1-2, the V gene TRBV6-1, with D maybe TRBD1 (6 bases). The material was PBMCs, obtained from a glioma patient treated with radiotherapy, temozolomide or both. This TCR was recovered from a man aged 50 to 59 with glioma. The CDR3 loop reads CASSPGAVFEGYTF. The CDR3 DNA follows: TGTGCCAGCAGCCCGGGGGCAGTCTTCGAGGGCTACACCTTC.